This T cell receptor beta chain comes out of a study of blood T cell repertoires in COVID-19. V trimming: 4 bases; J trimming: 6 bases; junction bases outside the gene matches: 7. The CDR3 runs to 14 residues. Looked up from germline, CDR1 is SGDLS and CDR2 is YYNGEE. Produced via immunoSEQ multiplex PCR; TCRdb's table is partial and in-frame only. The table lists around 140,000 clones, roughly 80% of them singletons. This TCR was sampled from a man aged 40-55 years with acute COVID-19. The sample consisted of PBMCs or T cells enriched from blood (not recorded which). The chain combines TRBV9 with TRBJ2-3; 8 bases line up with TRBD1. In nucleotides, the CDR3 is TGTGCCAGCAGCCCCCTCACAGGGGGGGATACGCAGTATTTT. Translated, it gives CASSPLTGGDTQYF.